The clone carrying this T cell receptor beta chain showed up many times. These data are taken from a study of T-cell memory formation after mild COVID-19. There are 13 residues in the CDR3. Trimming stripped 6 bases from V and 3 bases from J, with 12 bases between. CDR1 is SQVTM, CDR2 ANQGSEA, per germline. TCRdb itself ran the 5' RACE reads through MiXCR, one entry per CDR3 protein. The table has tens of thousands of distinct CDR3 sequences, about 15% seen once. Sequencing was performed on PBMCs or a T cell subset sorted from them (not recorded which). This chain connects TRBV29-1 to TRBJ2-1; a possible D gene is TRBD1 (6 bases). The receptor was derived from an adult woman who had mild COVID-19 (a few samples of this study predate the infection). Cell type and time point are not known. DNA of the CDR3: TGCAGCGTAAACAGGGCTGACTACAATGAGCAGTTCTTC. It encodes CSVNRADYNEQFF.